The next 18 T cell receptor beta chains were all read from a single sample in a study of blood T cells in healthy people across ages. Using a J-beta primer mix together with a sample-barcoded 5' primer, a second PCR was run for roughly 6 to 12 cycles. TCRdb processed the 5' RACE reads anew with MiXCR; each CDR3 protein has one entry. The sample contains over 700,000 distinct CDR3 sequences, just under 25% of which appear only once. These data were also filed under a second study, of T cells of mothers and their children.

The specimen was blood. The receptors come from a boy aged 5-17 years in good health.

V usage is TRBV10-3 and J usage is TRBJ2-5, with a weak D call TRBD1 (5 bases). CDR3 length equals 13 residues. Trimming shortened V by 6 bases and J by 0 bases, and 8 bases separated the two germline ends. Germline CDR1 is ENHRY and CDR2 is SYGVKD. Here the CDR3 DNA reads TGTGCCATCAGAGACAGTTACCAAGAGACCCAGTACTTC. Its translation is CAIRDSYQETQYF.

CDR3 nucleotide sequence: TGTGCCAGCATAGCGGGAGTACTCAATGAGCAGTTCTTC. Protein product: CASIAGVLNEQFF. This chain connects TRBV2 to TRBJ2-5, with 9 bases matching TRBD2. The J call may be faulty, since TRBJ2-1 better matches the DNA end. This CDR3 is 13 amino acids long. Germline assignment: CDR1 SNHLY and CDR2 FYNNEI.

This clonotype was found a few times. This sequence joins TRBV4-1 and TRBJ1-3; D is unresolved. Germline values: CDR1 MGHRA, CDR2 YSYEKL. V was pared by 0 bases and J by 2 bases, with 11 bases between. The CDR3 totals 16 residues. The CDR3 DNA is TGCGCCAGCAGCCAAGAATGGATGGGCACTGGAAACACCATATATTTT. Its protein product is CASSQEWMGTGNTIYF.

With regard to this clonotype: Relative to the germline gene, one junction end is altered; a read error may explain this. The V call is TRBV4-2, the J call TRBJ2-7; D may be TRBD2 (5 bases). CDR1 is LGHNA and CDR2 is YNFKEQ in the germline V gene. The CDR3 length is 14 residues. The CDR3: CANSPRAASYEQYF. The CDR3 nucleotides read TGTGCCAACAGCCCAAGAGCGGCATCCTACGAGCAGTACTTC.

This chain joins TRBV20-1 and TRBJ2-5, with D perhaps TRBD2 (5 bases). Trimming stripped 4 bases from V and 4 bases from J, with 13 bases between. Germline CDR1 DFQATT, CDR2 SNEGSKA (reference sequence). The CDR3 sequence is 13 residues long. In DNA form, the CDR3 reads TGCAGTGCTACGTATCGAGGGCCAGAGACCCAGTACTTC. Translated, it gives CSATYRGPETQYF.

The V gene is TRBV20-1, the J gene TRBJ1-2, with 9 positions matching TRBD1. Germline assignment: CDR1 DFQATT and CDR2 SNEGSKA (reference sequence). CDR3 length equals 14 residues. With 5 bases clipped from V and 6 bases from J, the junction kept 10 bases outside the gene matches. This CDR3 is CSADPGQGANGYTF. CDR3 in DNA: TGCAGTGCTGATCCGGGACAGGGCGCCAATGGCTACACCTTC.

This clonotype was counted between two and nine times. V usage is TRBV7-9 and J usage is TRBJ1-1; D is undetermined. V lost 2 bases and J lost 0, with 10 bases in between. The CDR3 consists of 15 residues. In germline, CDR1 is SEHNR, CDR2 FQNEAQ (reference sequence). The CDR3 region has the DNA TGTGCCAGCAGCTTAACAGTAGGGCTGAACACTGAAGCTTTCTTT. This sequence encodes CASSLTVGLNTEAFF.

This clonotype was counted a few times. The CDR3 sequence: CASSPGAHGAFF. DNA of the CDR3: TGTGCCAGCAGCCCCGGCGCACACGGGGCTTTCTTT. The genes are TRBV7-2 and TRBJ1-1; the D is unclear. Between the trimmed V and J ends, which lost 5 bases and 11 bases, there was a span of 15 bases. Looked up from germline, CDR1 is SGHTA and CDR2 is FQGNSA. The CDR3 contains 12 residues.

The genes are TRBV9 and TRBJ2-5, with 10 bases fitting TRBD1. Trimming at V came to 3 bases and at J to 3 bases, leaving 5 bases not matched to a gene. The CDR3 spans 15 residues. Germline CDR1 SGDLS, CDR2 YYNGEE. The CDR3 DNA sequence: TGTGCCAGCAGCGGGTACGGGACAGGGGAAGAGACCCAGTACTTC. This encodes CASSGYGTGEETQYF.

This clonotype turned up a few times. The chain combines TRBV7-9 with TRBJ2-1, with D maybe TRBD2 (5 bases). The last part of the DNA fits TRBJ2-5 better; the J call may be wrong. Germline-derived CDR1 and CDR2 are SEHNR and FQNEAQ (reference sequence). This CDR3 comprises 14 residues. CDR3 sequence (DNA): TGTGCCAGCAGCTTAAAACTAGTGCAAGAGACCCAGTACTTC. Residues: CASSLKLVQETQYF.

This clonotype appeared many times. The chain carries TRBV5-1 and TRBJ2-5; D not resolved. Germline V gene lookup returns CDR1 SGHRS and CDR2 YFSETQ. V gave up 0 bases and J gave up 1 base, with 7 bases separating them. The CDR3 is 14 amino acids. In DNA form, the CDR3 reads TGCGCCAGCAGCTTGGGTCTTCCCCAAGAGACCCAGTACTTC. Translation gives CASSLGLPQETQYF.

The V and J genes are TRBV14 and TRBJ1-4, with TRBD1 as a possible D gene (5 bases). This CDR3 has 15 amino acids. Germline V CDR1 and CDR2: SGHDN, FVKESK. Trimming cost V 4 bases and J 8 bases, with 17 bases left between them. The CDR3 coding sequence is TGTGCCAGCAGCCTACCTGGGGCGGCCGAGGAAAAACTGTTTTTT. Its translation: CASSLPGAAEEKLFF.

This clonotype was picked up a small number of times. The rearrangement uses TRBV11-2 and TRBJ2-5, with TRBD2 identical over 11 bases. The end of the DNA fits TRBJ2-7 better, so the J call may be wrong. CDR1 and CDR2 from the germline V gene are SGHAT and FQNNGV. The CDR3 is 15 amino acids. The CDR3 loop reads CASSFGTSGYYEQYF. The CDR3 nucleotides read TGTGCCAGCAGCTTCGGGACTAGCGGCTACTACGAGCAGTACTTC.

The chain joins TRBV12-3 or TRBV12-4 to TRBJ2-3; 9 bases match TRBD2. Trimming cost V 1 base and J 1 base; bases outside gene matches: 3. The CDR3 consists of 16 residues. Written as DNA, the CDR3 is TGTGCCAGCAGTTTAGGACTAGCGGAGGGCACAGATACGCAGTATTTT. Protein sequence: CASSLGLAEGTDTQYF.

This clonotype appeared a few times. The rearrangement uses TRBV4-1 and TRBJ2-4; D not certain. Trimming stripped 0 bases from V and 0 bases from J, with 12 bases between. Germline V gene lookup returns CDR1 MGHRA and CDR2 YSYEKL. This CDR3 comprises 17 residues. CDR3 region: CASSQEAFSSAKNIQYF. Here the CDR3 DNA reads TGCGCCAGCAGCCAAGAAGCCTTCAGTTCAGCCAAAAACATTCAGTACTTC.

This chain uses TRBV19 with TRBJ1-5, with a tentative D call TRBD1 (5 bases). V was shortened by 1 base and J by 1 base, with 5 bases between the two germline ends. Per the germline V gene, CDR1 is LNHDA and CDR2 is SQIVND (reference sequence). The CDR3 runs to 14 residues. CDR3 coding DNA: TGTGCCAGTAGTATAGGGGGCAGCAATCAGCCCCAGCATTTT. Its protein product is CASSIGGSNQPQHF.

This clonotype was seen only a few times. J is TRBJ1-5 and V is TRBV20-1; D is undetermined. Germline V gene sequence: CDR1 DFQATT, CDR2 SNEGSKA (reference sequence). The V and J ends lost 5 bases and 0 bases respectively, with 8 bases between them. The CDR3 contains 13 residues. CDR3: CSAWTSSNQPQHF. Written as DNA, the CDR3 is TGCAGTGCTTGGACCTCTAGCAATCAGCCCCAGCATTTT.

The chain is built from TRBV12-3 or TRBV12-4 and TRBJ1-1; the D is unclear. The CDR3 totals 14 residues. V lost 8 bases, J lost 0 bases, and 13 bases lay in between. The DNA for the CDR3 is TGTGCCAGCGGCCAAGATAAAATGAACACTGAAGCTTTCTTT. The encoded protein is CASGQDKMNTEAFF.